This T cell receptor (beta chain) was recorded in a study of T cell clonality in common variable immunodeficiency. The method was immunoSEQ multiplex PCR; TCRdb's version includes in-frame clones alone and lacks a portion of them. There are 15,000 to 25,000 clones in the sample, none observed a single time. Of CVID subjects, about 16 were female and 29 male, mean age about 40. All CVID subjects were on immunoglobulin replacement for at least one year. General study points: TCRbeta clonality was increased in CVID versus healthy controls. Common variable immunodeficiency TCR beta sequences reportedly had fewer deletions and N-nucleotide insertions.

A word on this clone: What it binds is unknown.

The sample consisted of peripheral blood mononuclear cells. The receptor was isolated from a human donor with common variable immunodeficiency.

CDR3 loop: CASRADRLNTEAFF. CDR3 DNA (partial): TGTGCCAGCAGGGCGGACAGGTTGAACACTGAA. The J gene is TRBJ1-1, the V gene TRBV2, with 7 bases lining up with TRBD1. The read falls 3 residues short of the CDR3 end, and the missing part is taken from the germline J gene. Germline CDR1 SNHLY, CDR2 FYNNEI. The CDR3 sequence is 14 residues long. Germline trimming cut 6 bases from V and 0 bases from J; bases unmatched to any gene: 4.